This is a list of T cell receptor beta chains from one sample in a study of T cell responses to AZD1222 COVID-19 vaccine. Only in-frame clones appear in the TCRdb table, and some are missing; sequencing was by immunoSEQ multiplex PCR. Of more than 150,000 clones listed, 75% to 95% were seen once; the top ten hold approximately 1.8%. This specimen was peripheral blood, taken on day 0 of AZD1222 vaccination. These receptor sequences come from an adult in good health. The CDR3 runs from the conserved cysteine through the conserved F or W. The D gene is left open where the match is weak. Rows give clone size only sometimes, using once, few, many, or a class for an expanded clone.

>TRBV28|-|once|TRBJ1-4
CASSVPGEEEKLFF
TGTGCCAGCAGTGTTCCGGGGGAGGAGGAAAAACTGTTTTTT
>TRBV19|TRBD1|-|TRBJ1-1
CASSIEAGGTEAFF
TGTGCCAGTAGTATAGAGGCAGGGGGCACTGAAGCTTTCTTT
>TRBV11-2|-|-|TRBJ1-4
CASSRRVREKLFF
TGTGCCAGCAGCCGCCGCGTAAGGGAAAAACTGTTTTTT
>TRBV5-4|TRBD2|-|TRBJ2-7
CASSLELAGTYEQYF
TGTGCCAGCAGCTTGGAACTAGCGGGGACCTACGAGCAGTACTTC
>TRBV15|-|-|TRBJ2-6
CATSESQGTGANVLTF
TGTGCCACCAGCGAATCACAGGGTACTGGGGCCAACGTCCTGACTTTC
>TRBV2|-|-|TRBJ2-1
CASSALTEGVIEQFF
TGTGCCAGCAGTGCGCTAACCGAGGGGGTCATTGAGCAGTTCTTC
>TRBV19|-|-|TRBJ2-7
CASSARHLSYEQYF
TGTGCCAGTAGTGCCCGACACCTATCCTACGAGCAGTACTTC
>TRBV28|-|-|TRBJ2-5
CASSLIGNRAAQETQYF
TGTGCCAGCAGTTTAATCGGGAACAGGGCGGCCCAAGAGACCCAGTACTTC
>TRBV24-1|-|-|TRBJ1-1
CATSEDRMNTEAFF
TGTGCCACCAGTGAGGACAGAATGAACACTGAAGCTTTCTTT
>TRBV28|-|once|TRBJ2-1
CASSSLVTSYNEQFF
TGTGCCAGCAGCTCACTAGTTACGTCCTACAATGAGCAGTTCTTC
>TRBV14|-|-|TRBJ2-7
CASSQVAGGSLNF
-
>TRBV5-6|-|-|TRBJ2-3
CASSRLRTDTQYF
TGTGCCAGCAGCAGGCTCCGCACAGATACGCAGTATTTT
>TRBV28|-|-|TRBJ1-5
CASYQGNSNQPQHF
TGTGCCAGCTACCAGGGAAATAGCAATCAGCCCCAGCATTTT
>TRBV29-1|-|-|TRBJ2-1
CSVDVRKDNEQFF
TGCAGCGTTGATGTACGGAAAGACAATGAGCAGTTCTTC
>TRBV7-6|-|-|TRBJ2-1
CASSLAQQDNEQFF
TGTGCCAGCAGCTTAGCACAACAGGACAATGAGCAGTTCTTC
>TRBV6-5|-|-|TRBJ1-4
CASSPMRGSNEKLFF
TGTGCCAGCAGCCCCATGAGGGGTTCAAATGAAAAACTGTTTTTT
>TRBV19|-|-|TRBJ2-3
CAVGDPSYTDTQYF
TGTGCGGTTGGAGACCCTTCCTACACAGATACGCAGTATTTT
>TRBV28|TRBD1|-|TRBJ2-7
CASSWTGVSEEQYF
TGTGCCAGCAGCTGGACAGGGGTTTCTGAAGAGCAGTACTTC
>TRBV5-4|-|-|TRBJ1-1
CASSLRGADTEAFF
TGTGCCAGCAGCTTGCGGGGGGCAGACACTGAAGCTTTCTTT
>TRBV9|TRBD2|-|TRBJ2-5
CASSVGGAGTQETQYF
TGTGCCAGCAGCGTCGGAGGAGCGGGGACCCAAGAGACCCAGTACTTC
>TRBV7-9|-|-|TRBJ1-2
CASSFAGSHLVNYGYTF
TGTGCCAGCAGCTTCGCCGGAAGCCACCTCGTTAACTATGGCTACACCTTC
>TRBV7-9|TRBD1|once|TRBJ1-1
CASSLPPRGELTEAFF
TGTGCCAGCAGCTTACCTCCCAGGGGGGAACTAACTGAAGCTTTCTTT